A single sample is the source of the 7 T cell receptor beta chains below, sequenced in a study of cytomegalovirus exposure and HLA in healthy donors. The PCR was carried out with 60 Vbeta primers and 13 Jbeta primers. Using immunoSEQ multiplex PCR, the repertoire was profiled, and TCRdb retains in-frame clones only, with some absent. Among 19,000 or so clones listed, more than 60% were seen once. Sequencing was carried out using PBMCs. These TCRs come from a man in his late teens or twenties in good health and CMV-seronegative.

A remark on this clone: No conserved phenylalanine or tryptophan ends this CDR3, so it is likely a read error. The limits of the CDR3 on the DNA are not certain, so only TCRdb's listed CDR3 is given. CDR3 protein: CAWSYTLSGTATV. V usage is TRBV30 and J usage is TRBJ1-1; the tabulated D call, TRBD1, remains unverified against the DNA. Per the germline V gene, CDR1 is GTSNPN and CDR2 is SVGIG (reference sequence). The CDR3 length is 13 residues, termini included.

V gene TRBV10-3 combines with J gene TRBJ2-1, with D perhaps matching TRBD2 (6 bases). CDR3 length equals 15 residues. The V end lost 6 bases, the J end lost 0 bases, and 12 bases lay between the germline ends. CDR1 is ENHRY, CDR2 SYGVKD, per germline. The CDR3 region is CAISRDFTSYNEQFF. The CDR3 DNA is TGTGCCATCAGCCGGGACTTCACCTCCTACAATGAGCAGTTCTTC.

The chain couples TRBV30 to TRBJ1-1; TRBD1 matches 9 bases. Germline CDR1 GTSNPN, CDR2 SVGIG (reference sequence). The CDR3 is made up of 14 amino acids. Germline trimming cut 1 base from V and 4 bases from J; bases unmatched to any gene: 4. CDR3 loop: CAWSDRGLGTEAFF. The CDR3 DNA reads TGTGCCTGGAGTGACAGGGGGCTGGGCACTGAAGCTTTCTTT.

Comments on this clone: One junction end does not reproduce the germline sequence, and a read error may be involved. The chain employs TRBV29-1 and TRBJ2-1; no reliable D call. CDR3 length: 11 amino acids. CDR1 is SQVTM, CDR2 ANQGSEA, per germline. The CDR3 loop is CSVEDRSELFF. The CDR3 DNA reads TGCAGCGTTGAAGATCGGAGTGAGCTGTTCTTC.

The chain recombines TRBV6-1 with TRBJ2-7; weak D call: TRBD2 (6 bases). Germline lookup yields CDR1 MNHNS and CDR2 SASEGT. Trimming removed 8 bases from V and 6 bases from J, with 14 bases in between. The CDR3 totals 12 residues. The CDR3 DNA reads TGTGCCAGCTGTACAGGAGCGGGCGAGCAGTACTTC. Its translation: CASCTGAGEQYF.

The chain uses TRBV15 and TRBJ1-1; perhaps TRBD1 as D (6 bases). The length of the CDR3 is 15 residues. V was cut by 6 bases and J by 5 bases, with 19 bases left in between. CDR1 is LNHNV and CDR2 is YYDKDF in the germline V gene (reference sequence). CDR3 sequence (DNA): TGTGCCACCAGTTCTCCGCAGGGGATGTGGACTGAAGCTTTCTTT. This encodes CATSSPQGMWTEAFF.

Comments on this clone: The junction departs from germline at one end; a sequencing error may be responsible. V and J are TRBV7-9 and TRBJ1-1; D is unresolved. Germline V gene lookup returns CDR1 SEHNR and CDR2 FQNEAQ (reference sequence). The CDR3 is made up of 13 amino acids. The CDR3 region is CSSSLRLNTEAFF. CDR3 DNA sequence: TGTTCCAGCAGCTTACGGTTAAACACTGAAGCTTTCTTT.